This paragraph covers one T cell receptor beta chain sequence. Its antigen is unknown. The data belong to a study of shared clonotypes between healthy human individuals. Study details: Each donor contributed plates that comprised three CD4 naive, three CD4 memory, two CD8 naive and one CD8 memory.

V was cut by 4 bases and J by 2 bases, with 12 bases left in between. Germline CDR1 MGHRA, CDR2 YSYEKL. The CDR3 contains 14 residues. Points from the study as a whole: Clonotypes which were not shared had lower generation probabilities than clonotypes that all four donors shared.

CD45RO negativity and positive selection for CCR7 defined naive CD8 cells, a population that excluded terminally differentiated effector memory CD45RA+ cells. Donors had no recently reported acute infections or vaccinations and were HIV-negative. Adults of Caucasian background living in Nashville, Tennessee made up all donors. Libraries were prepared by immunoSEQ multiplex PCR; TCRdb keeps only in-frame clonotypes and omits some of them. The sample includes roughly 2 million clones, just under 95% of them seen just once. The sequenced sample was naive CD8+ T cells sorted from blood. The chain has TRBV4-1 and TRBJ2-7; tentatively, D is TRBD2 (5 bases). This receptor was obtained from a man in his late teens or twenties in good health. The DNA of the CDR3 is TGCGCCAGCAGCCTCGAGACTAATACCTACGAGCAGTACTTC. Amino acids: CASSLETNTYEQYF.